This TCR beta chain was identified during a study of blood T cell repertoires in COVID-19. Study details: Both acute and convalescent COVID-19 samples were obtained from the United States, Italy and Spain. T cells, B-cell-depleted T cells, or PBMCs provided the cDNA or gDNA that served as material.

Original methodology: Reference gene primer amplification in the assay estimated nucleated cell counts. Produced via immunoSEQ multiplex PCR; TCRdb's table is partial and in-frame only. From that table come the V and J calls and clone size; the DNA was used to work out D and trimming. The repertoire holds approximately 160,000 clones, with approximately 88% as singletons. The V segment lost 3 bases and the J segment 5 bases; nucleotides outside the gene matches: 7. The CDR3 covers 15 residues. Germline V lookup: CDR1 SEHNR, CDR2 FQNEAQ (reference sequence). This sequence originates from a woman in her sixties or seventies with acute or convalescent COVID-19. The J gene is TRBJ2-5, the V gene TRBV7-9; 9 nucleotides match TRBD2. Sequenced material: peripheral blood. The DNA for the CDR3 is TGTGCCAGCAGCTTTGTAGCGGGGGATCTGGAGACCCAGTACTTC. It yields the protein CASSFVAGDLETQYF.